A single sample is the source of the 8 T cell receptor beta chains below, sequenced in a study of T cell repertoires in cytomegalovirus infection. TCRdb reprocessed the reads via MiXCR and lists one record per CDR3 protein. This sample has around 530,000 distinct CDR3 sequences, with approximately 25% found just once. The sample was PBMCs. The receptors originated from a human donor in good health (CMV status not recorded). Some clones in this sample may be carry-over from other donors' samples.

In its sample, this clonotype was seen many times. J is TRBJ1-2 and V is TRBV12-3 or TRBV12-4; 10 bases map to TRBD1. The CDR3 length is 14 residues. The V gene end was trimmed by 7 bases and the J gene end by 7 bases; junction bases not matched to a gene: 9. The CDR3 region is CASTLGDRGAGYTF. In nucleotides, the CDR3 is TGTGCCAGCACCCTGGGGGACAGGGGCGCTGGCTACACCTTC.

This clonotype showed up just a few times. The chain is built from TRBV6-1 and TRBJ2-3; a weak D match, TRBD1 (5 bases). The CDR3 is made up of 16 amino acids. Germline loops: CDR1 MNHNS, CDR2 SASEGT. Trimming removed 8 bases at V and 4 bases at J, with 22 bases between. The CDR3 bases are TGTGCCAGCGCCGACCCCCGTAAGGAAGGGGCAGATACGCAGTATTTT. As protein: CASADPRKEGADTQYF.

This clonotype was observed at least ten times. The chain uses TRBV7-9 and TRBJ2-3; weak D call: TRBD2 (6 bases). The CDR3 contains 14 residues. The germline V gene has CDR1 SEHNR and CDR2 FQNEAQ (reference sequence). With 5 bases removed from V and 5 bases from J, the gap between germline ends came to 14 bases. CDR3 sequence (DNA): TGTGCCAGCAGCCCCGCTAGCGCGCTAGATACGCAGTATTTT. It specifies CASSPASALDTQYF.

The chain has TRBV20-1 and TRBJ2-3, with 7 nucleotides matching TRBD2. Germline loops: CDR1 DFQATT, CDR2 SNEGSKA (reference sequence). Trimming at V came to 3 bases and at J to 3 bases, leaving 6 bases not matched to a gene. The CDR3 is 14 amino acids. CDR3 DNA sequence: TGCAGTGCTAGTTGGGCGGGAGAGACAGATACGCAGTATTTT. Protein: CSASWAGETDTQYF.

V usage is TRBV15 and J usage is TRBJ1-5; a weak D match, TRBD1 (6 bases). Germline loops: CDR1 LNHNV, CDR2 YYDKDF (reference sequence). This CDR3 comprises 19 residues. Trimming shortened V by 0 bases and J by 7 bases, and 25 bases separated the two germline ends. In nucleotides, the CDR3 is TGTGCCACCAGCAGAGAGGGTGTGAGGTTAAACAGGGAATACCAGCCCCAGCATTTT. Translated: CATSREGVRLNREYQPQHF.

This clonotype was seen more than once but under ten times. The gene calls are TRBV5-4 and TRBJ2-5, with TRBD1 matching 8 bases. Germline CDR1 is SGHNT and CDR2 is YYREEE (reference sequence). The CDR3 is 16 amino acids. J was trimmed by 5 bases and V by 3 bases; bases with no gene match: 12. CDR3 in DNA: TGTGCCAGCAGCTCTAAGAGCAGGGGGCGCGGGGAGACCCAGTACTTC. This translates into CASSSKSRGRGETQYF.

Only one count was recorded for this clonotype. This chain links TRBV3-1 with TRBJ2-7; the D gene is possibly TRBD2 (6 bases). The CDR3 spans 15 residues. Germline CDR1 is LGHDT and CDR2 is YNNKEL (reference sequence). V was shortened by 4 bases and J by 1 base, with 14 bases between the two germline ends. This CDR3 reads CASSPSVGGSYEQYV. The CDR3 DNA reads as TGTGCCAGCAGCCCTTCCGTCGGGGGTTCCTACGAGCAGTACGTC.

The rearrangement uses TRBV6-6 and TRBJ1-1; D might be TRBD1 (5 bases). Trimming removed 2 bases from V and 2 bases from J, with 9 bases in between. CDR3 size: 14 residues. Germline assignment: CDR1 MNHNY and CDR2 SVGAGI (reference sequence). CDR3 region: CASSYDSVNTEAFF. As DNA, the CDR3 is TGTGCCAGCAGTTACGACAGCGTCAACACTGAAGCTTTCTTT.